This T cell receptor (beta chain) was recorded in a study of T-cell memory formation after mild COVID-19 listed by TCRdb under 2021. In the study overall: TCR sequence clusters from the two donors were largely donor specific. The cohort comprised two young, previously healthy adult volunteers, one female and one male. In a couple of donors, T-cell clones that expanded and contracted after mild COVID-19 were followed by sequencing TCRalpha and TCRbeta repertoires longitudinally. Study-wide findings and limitations: Contracting CD4+ clones were located mainly in the CM and EM memory subsets, whereas CD8+ clones were found to be enriched in EMRA. Only two mild cases were covered in the study, and larger cohorts including severe cases with pre-infection samples were considered necessary. Whether the second-wave clones peaking on day 37 were SARS-CoV-2 specific was not confirmed. Balanced CD4/CD8 phenotypes were observed for clones contracting from day 15 to 85, whereas a bias towards CD4+ was observed for a second wave of clones expanding from day 15 to 37. Some responding clones were found in pre-infection memory, which suggests that pre-existing cross-reactive memory T cells took part in the SARS-CoV-2 response.

The instrument was an Illumina NovaSeq 6000. TCRalpha and TCRbeta cDNA libraries were constructed by 5'RACE with constant-segment primers, with sample barcodes and unique molecular identifiers being introduced. Trizol reagent was used to extract RNA from every sample. Library amplification was performed in two PCR steps, and a second sample barcode and Illumina TruSeq adapters were introduced in the second step. Sequencing of the libraries was done on an Illumina NovaSeq, producing 2 x 150 bp paired-end reads. The authors' analysis ran thus. The reads were demultiplexed and collapsed into UMI-guided consensus sequences using migec v1.2.7. With mixcr v2.1.11, UMI consensuses were aligned to TRA and TRB V and J templates and assembled into clonotypes. Clonotypes were classified as expanded or contracted when called significant by both edgeR and NoisET, with noise models trained on biological replicates. For edgeR calls, the cutoffs were a false discovery rate-adjusted p below 0.01 and a log2 fold-change threshold of 1. As an exploratory analysis of dynamics, max-normalized trajectories of the 1000 most abundant clonotypes were examined with PCA combined with hierarchical clustering. Separately sequenced CD4+ and CD8+ repertoires were used to assign the CD4 or CD8 phenotype of responding clones. In-frame beta chains were kept once TCRdb had trimmed the public reads at Q25 with fastp and called clones with MiXCR. Every CDR3 protein is listed once, alongside the most common genes and DNA of its rows. None of the V and J calls come from the authors' own analysis; TCRdb made them. The sample includes 140,000 to 150,000 distinct CDR3 sequences, with about a fifth observed a single time. The ten largest clones capture under 2.5% of the sample.

Counted from cysteine to phenylalanine, this CDR3 has 15 amino acids. The CDR3 DNA has 45 bases and is translated from base 1. CDR1 and CDR2, looked up from the germline V gene, are SGHRS and YFSETQ. At the junction V is shortened by 1 base and J by 1 base, with 11 bases in between. For this clonotype: Its antigen is not yet known. No base qualities exist here, and no much larger clone lies one base off it.

Ficoll-Paque density gradient centrifugation was used to isolate PBMCs. The sequencing sample was made of PBMCs or a T cell subset sorted from them (not recorded which). The chain is encoded by TRBV5-1 joined to TRBJ1-1, with no D gene named confidently. The sequence derives from an adult woman who had mild COVID-19 (a few samples of this study predate the infection). The sample titles of this study are shuffled in the database, so cell type and time point are left out; the donor was told from shared clones. The sequence in DNA is TGCGCCAGCAGCTTGTCTCAGGTACCGAACACTGAAGCTTTCTTT. Translated, it gives CASSLSQVPNTEAFF.